Below are 6 T cell receptor beta chains sequenced from a single sample in a study of spatial heterogeneity in lung cancer. Time point here: sample taken at primary tumor resection. Sequencing was performed on whole RNA extracted from tumor and nontumor lung tissue, or from frozen PBMC, and the material was left unsorted. Each CDR3 protein gets one entry after TCRdb re-called the 5' RACE reads with MiXCR. The sample yields more than 12,000 distinct CDR3 sequences, approximately 11% seen once. Source: PBMCs, taken at surgery. These TCRs come from a female donor with early-stage non-small cell lung cancer.

This clonotype was seen repeatedly, ten times or more. The V and J genes are TRBV20-1 and TRBJ2-3; 9 bases are a match to TRBD2. The CDR3 is 16 amino acids. V lost 0 bases, J lost 6 bases, and 10 bases stayed unmatched. Per the germline V gene, CDR1 is DFQATT and CDR2 is SNEGSKA (reference sequence). CDR3 residues: CSARDPGSGGMDTQYF. The CDR3 bases are TGCAGTGCTAGAGATCCTGGTAGCGGGGGCATGGATACGCAGTATTTT.

This clonotype was detected ten times or more. The chain couples TRBV5-4 to TRBJ1-4; D remains ambiguous. Trimming cost V 1 base and J 3 bases, with 10 bases left between them. CDR1 and CDR2 from the germline V gene are SGHNT and YYREEE (reference sequence). The CDR3 loop spans 15 amino acids. The CDR3 spells CASSLFGPPNEKLFF. The CDR3 nucleotides are TGTGCCAGCAGCTTGTTTGGGCCGCCTAATGAAAAACTGTTTTTT.

In this sample, this clonotype turned up a few times. In DNA, the CDR3 is TGTGCCAGCAGCGCTGGGACATTAGCAACTTATATCCTTCAAGAGACCCAGTACTTC. Its translation: CASSAGTLATYILQETQYF. The J gene is TRBJ2-5, the V gene TRBV2, with a tentative D call TRBD1 (6 bases). Trimming removed 6 bases at V and 2 bases at J, with 28 bases between. Per germline, CDR1 SNHLY and CDR2 FYNNEI. The CDR3 loop spans 19 amino acids.

Only a few counts were recorded for this clonotype. This chain links TRBV6-5 with TRBJ2-7, with D hard to call. The CDR3 runs 13 residues. The V gene lost 5 bases and the J gene lost 3 bases, with 11 bases spanning the gap. The germline V gene encodes CDR1 MNHEY and CDR2 SVGAGI. CDR3 residues: CASSIRGSYEQYF. As DNA, the CDR3 is TGTGCCAGCAGTATTCGAGGAAGCTACGAGCAGTACTTC.

The CDR3 protein is CASSAGPTYNEQFF. The CDR3, as DNA: TGTGCCAGCAGCGCGGGACCCACCTACAATGAGCAGTTCTTC. This chain connects TRBV11-1 to TRBJ2-1; possibly TRBD2 for D (6 bases). The V gene's germline CDR1 is SGHAT and CDR2 FQDESV (reference sequence). Trimming stripped 5 bases from V and 2 bases from J, with 10 bases between. The CDR3 has 14 amino acids.

This clonotype appeared many times. J is TRBJ1-6 and V is TRBV6-5; a weak D match, TRBD1 (5 bases). CDR3 size: 15 residues. Trimming stripped 4 bases from V and 6 bases from J, with 13 bases between. Germline V gives CDR1 MNHEY, CDR2 SVGAGI. This CDR3 reads CASSWGGVLNSPLHF. The CDR3 region has the DNA TGTGCCAGCAGTTGGGGCGGGGTCCTTAATTCACCCCTCCACTTT.